This T cell receptor (beta chain) was sequenced for a study of blood T cell repertoires in COVID-19. Study information: Spain, Italy and the United States supplied samples that represented acute and convalescent COVID-19. T cells, B-cell-depleted T cells, or PBMCs supplied cDNA or gDNA.

Trimming took 3 bases from V and 4 from J, leaving 4 bases between them. Germline loops: CDR1 SGHTA, CDR2 FQGTGA. The CDR3 is made up of 12 amino acids. Measured with immunoSEQ multiplex PCR; TCRdb has only the in-frame clones, and not every one. The table lists some 45,000 clones, nearly 80% of them singletons. This sequence originates from a man between 65 and 85 years old with acute or convalescent COVID-19. The chain is built from TRBV7-3 and TRBJ1-5; D gene ambiguous. The sequencing sample was made of peripheral blood. In DNA form, the CDR3 reads TGTGCCAGCAGCTTGTCTAATCAGCCCCAGCATTTT. This gives the protein CASSLSNQPQHF.